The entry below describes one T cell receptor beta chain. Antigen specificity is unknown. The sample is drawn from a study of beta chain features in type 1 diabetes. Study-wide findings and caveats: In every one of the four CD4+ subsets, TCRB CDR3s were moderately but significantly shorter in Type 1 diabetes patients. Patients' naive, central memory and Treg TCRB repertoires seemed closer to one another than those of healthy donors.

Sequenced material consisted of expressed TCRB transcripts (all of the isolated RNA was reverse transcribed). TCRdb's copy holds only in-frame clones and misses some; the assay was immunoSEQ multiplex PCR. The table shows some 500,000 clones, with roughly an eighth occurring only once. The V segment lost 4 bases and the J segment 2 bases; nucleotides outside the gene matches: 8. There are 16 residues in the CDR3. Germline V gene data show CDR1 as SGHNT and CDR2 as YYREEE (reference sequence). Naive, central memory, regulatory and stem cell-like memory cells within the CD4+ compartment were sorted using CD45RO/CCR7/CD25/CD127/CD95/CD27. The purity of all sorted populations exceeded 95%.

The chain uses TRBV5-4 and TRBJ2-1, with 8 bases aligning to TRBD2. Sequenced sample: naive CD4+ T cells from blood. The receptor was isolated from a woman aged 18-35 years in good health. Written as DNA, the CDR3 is TGTGCCAGCAGCAAACTCAGCGGGAGCCCCTACAATGAGCAGTTCTTC. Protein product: CASSKLSGSPYNEQFF.